This TCR beta chain came from a study of T-cell memory formation after mild COVID-19 (dated by TCRdb to the early 2020s). The study in broad terms: TCR sequence clusters from the two donors were found to be largely donor specific. In two donors, T-cell clones that expanded and contracted after mild COVID-19 were tracked by sequencing TCRalpha and TCRbeta repertoires over time. Two young, previously healthy adult volunteers made up the cohort, one male and one female. Overall study results and their limits: SARS-CoV-2 specificity was not confirmed for the second-wave clones peaking on day 37. Balanced CD4/CD8 phenotypes were observed for clones contracting from day 15 to 85, whereas a bias towards CD4+ was observed for a second wave of clones expanding from day 15 to 37. Only a couple of mild cases were covered in the study, and larger cohorts including severe cases with pre-infection samples were considered necessary. Contracting CD4+ clones were located mainly in the CM and EM memory subsets, whereas CD8+ clones were found to be enriched in EMRA. Some responding clones were detected in pre-infection memory, suggesting pre-existing cross-reactive memory T cells joined the SARS-CoV-2 response.

The CDR3 spans 15 residues, from the cysteine through the phenylalanine. The retained sequence is limited to the CDR3, 45 bases, with the frame set at the first base. With respect to this clonotype: No cognate antigen has been identified for it. There are no base qualities to consult, and no much larger clone falls within one base.

PBMCs were isolated by Ficoll-Paque density gradient centrifugation. Instrument used: Illumina NovaSeq 6000. TCRalpha and TCRbeta cDNA libraries were built by 5'RACE with constant-segment primers, adding sample barcodes and unique molecular identifiers. Trizol reagent was used to extract RNA from every sample. Library amplification was performed in two PCR steps, and a second sample barcode and Illumina TruSeq adapters were introduced in the second step. Sequencing of libraries was performed on an Illumina NovaSeq with 2 x 150 bp paired-end reads. From the authors' description of their analysis: The reads were demultiplexed and collapsed into UMI-guided consensus sequences using migec v1.2.7. Using mixcr v2.1.11, UMI consensuses were aligned to TRA and TRB V and J templates and then assembled into clonotypes. A clonotype was counted as expanded or contracted only when both edgeR and NoisET called the clonotype significant, with the noise models trained on biological replicates. edgeR calls used a false discovery rate-adjusted p below 0.01 and a log2 fold-change threshold of 1. As an exploratory analysis of dynamics, PCA with hierarchical clustering was applied to max-normalized trajectories of the 1000 most abundant clonotypes. Separately sequenced CD4+ and CD8+ repertoires were used to assign the CD4 or CD8 phenotype of responding clones. TCRdb passed the public sequencing reads through fastp at Q25 and MiXCR, retaining productive beta sequences. Each entry is one CDR3 protein sequence, shown with its most common DNA and genes. The V and J calls follow TCRdb's processing rather than the paper's. This sample holds 150,000 or so distinct CDR3 sequences; 20% to 25% were observed only once. The leading ten clones occupy approximately 24% of the sample.

This TCR came from an adult woman who had mild COVID-19 (a few samples of this study predate the infection). The sample titles of this study are shuffled in the database, so cell type and time point are left out; the donor was told from shared clones. The V and J genes are TRBV21-1 and TRBJ1-5; the table's D call, TRBD1, has no DNA check behind it. TRBV21-1 is described as a pseudogene. Sequencing used PBMCs or a T cell subset sorted from them (not recorded which). The CDR3 is CAFQKGHDFNQPQHF. The DNA sequence reads TGTGCCTTCCAGAAGGGACACGACTTCAATCAGCCCCAGCATTTT.